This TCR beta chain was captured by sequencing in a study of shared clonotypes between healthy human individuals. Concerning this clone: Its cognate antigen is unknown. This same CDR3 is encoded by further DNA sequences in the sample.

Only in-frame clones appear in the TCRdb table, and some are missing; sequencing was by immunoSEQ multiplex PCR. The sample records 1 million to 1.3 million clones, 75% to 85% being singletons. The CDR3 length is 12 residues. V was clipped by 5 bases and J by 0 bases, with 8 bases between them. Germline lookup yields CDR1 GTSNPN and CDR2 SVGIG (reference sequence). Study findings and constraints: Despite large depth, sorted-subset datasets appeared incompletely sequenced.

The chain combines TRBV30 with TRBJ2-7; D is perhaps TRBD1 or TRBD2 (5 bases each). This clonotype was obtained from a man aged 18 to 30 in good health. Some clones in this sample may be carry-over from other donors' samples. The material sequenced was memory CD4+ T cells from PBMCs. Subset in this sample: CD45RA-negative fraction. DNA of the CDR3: TGTGCCTGGGGGGGAAGCTCCTACGAGCAGTACTTC. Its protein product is CAWGGSSYEQYF. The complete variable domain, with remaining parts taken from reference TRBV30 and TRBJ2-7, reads SQTIHQWPATLVQPVGSPLSLECTVEGTSNPNLYWYRQAAGRGLQLLFYSVGIGQISSEVPQNLSASRPQDRQFILSSKKLLLSDSGFYLCAWGGSSYEQYFGPGTRLTVT.